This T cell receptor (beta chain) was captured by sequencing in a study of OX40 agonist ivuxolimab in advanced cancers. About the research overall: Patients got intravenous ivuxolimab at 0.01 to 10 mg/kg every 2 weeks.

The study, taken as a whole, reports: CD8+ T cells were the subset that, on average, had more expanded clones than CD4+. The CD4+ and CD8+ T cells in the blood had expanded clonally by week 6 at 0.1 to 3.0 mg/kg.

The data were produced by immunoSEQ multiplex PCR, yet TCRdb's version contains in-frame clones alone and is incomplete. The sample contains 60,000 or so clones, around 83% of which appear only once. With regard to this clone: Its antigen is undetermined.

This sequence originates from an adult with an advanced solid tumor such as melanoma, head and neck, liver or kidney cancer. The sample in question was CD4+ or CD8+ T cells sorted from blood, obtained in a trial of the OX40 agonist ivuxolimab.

The CDR3 nucleotides are TGTGCCAGCAGCAAGGCAGGGCTCCACGAGCAGTACTTC. Amino acid sequence: CASSKAGLHEQYF. The genes are TRBV7-9 and TRBJ2-7; possibly TRBD1 for D (5 bases). V shed 5 bases and J shed 5 bases, with 13 bases lying between them. The CDR3 runs to 13 residues. Germline assignment: CDR1 SEHNR and CDR2 FQNEAQ (reference sequence).